The 15 T cell receptor beta chains reported below all come from one sample, sequenced in a study of blood T cell repertoires in COVID-19. Here immunoSEQ multiplex PCR was the method, and the copy in TCRdb shows in-frame clones only, minus some. The repertoire consists of 180,000 or so clones, with 75% to 90% occurring once and the leading ten covering roughly 8.2%. Sequencing used peripheral blood. These receptors came from an older woman with acute or convalescent COVID-19.

This clone was seen only a few times. V is TRBV7-2 and J is TRBJ2-1; 8 nucleotides agree with TRBD2. J gave up 9 bases and V 3 bases, and 4 bases lay outside the gene matches. CDR1 and CDR2 (germline): SGHTA, FQGNSA. This CDR3 spans 13 amino acids. Here the CDR3 reads CASSFSTSGEQFF. The CDR3 coding sequence is TGTGCCAGCAGCTTCTCCACTAGCGGTGAGCAGTTCTTC.

This clone appeared a single time. The CDR3 sequence is CAWTWGGGGEAFF. For the CDR3, the DNA is TGTGCCTGGACCTGGGGGGGTGGAGGCGAAGCTTTCTTT. The genes are TRBV30 and TRBJ1-1, with a weak D call TRBD1 (5 bases). The germline V and J ends were trimmed by 4 bases and 8 bases, with 17 bases remaining between them. In germline, CDR1 is GTSNPN, CDR2 SVGIG (reference sequence). The CDR3 is 13 amino acids. Full variable domain (remainder filled in from reference TRBV30 and TRBJ1-1): SQTIHQWPATLVQPVGSPLSLECTVEGTSNPNLYWYRQAAGRGLQLLFYSVGIGQISSEVPQNLSASRPQDRQFILSSKKLLLSDSGFYLCAWTWGGGGEAFFGQGTRLTVV.

This chain uses TRBV21-1 with TRBJ2-7; the table's D gene call, TRBD1, was not cross checked with the DNA. TRBV21-1 is shown as a pseudogene. The CDR3 runs 16 residues. The CDR3 bases are TGTGCCAGCAGCTTCCGGGACAGGGGTTCCACCGTCGAGCAGTACTTC. Amino acids: CASSFRDRGSTVEQYF.

This clone was detected only once. The chain recombines TRBV28 with TRBJ2-3; 9 bases align to TRBD1. In germline, CDR1 is MDHEN, CDR2 SYDVKM. The CDR3 contains 16 residues. The J segment lost 1 base and the V segment lost 4 bases, leaving 6 bases of the junction unmatched. The CDR3 DNA is TGTGCCAGCAGTTCAACGAGGACAGGGGGCACAGATACGCAGTATTTT. This encodes CASSSTRTGGTDTQYF.

The chain uses TRBV6-5 and TRBJ1-1; TRBD1 matches at 10 bases. This CDR3 spans 13 amino acids. The germline gives CDR1 MNHEY, CDR2 SVGAGI. The junction had 9 bases not matched to a gene; V was cut back by 10 bases and J by 7 bases. CDR3 protein: CATKMGQGLEAFF. CDR3 nucleotides: TGTGCCACTAAGATGGGACAGGGGCTTGAAGCTTTCTTT.

The chain recombines TRBV6-4 with TRBJ2-7; 9 nucleotides line up with TRBD2. Losses at the gene ends were 2 bases for V and 3 bases for J; bases not matched to a gene: 5. There are 15 residues in the CDR3. Germline CDR1 reads MRHNA; CDR2 reads SNTAGT. CDR3 amino acids: CASSDPAGGYYEQYV. The CDR3 nucleotides are TGTGCCAGCAGTGACCCAGCGGGAGGATACTACGAGCAGTACGTC.

The chain carries TRBV5-1 and TRBJ1-1; a weak D match, TRBD1 (6 bases). Trimming pared 4 bases from V and 2 bases from J, leaving 15 bases between. The CDR3 length is 15 residues. Germline-derived CDR1 and CDR2 are SGHRS and YFSETQ. CDR3 DNA sequence: TGCGCCAGCAGCCCAGGCGGGGGCGCAAACACTGAAGCTTTCTTT. Translated, it gives CASSPGGGANTEAFF.

For the CDR3, the DNA is TGTGCCAGCAGCTTATCGGGGATCACTGAAGCTTTCTTT. Residues: CASSLSGITEAFF. V and J are TRBV7-9 and TRBJ1-1; D gene uncertain. This CDR3 is built from 13 residues. Germline V gene sequence: CDR1 SEHNR, CDR2 FQNEAQ (reference sequence). With 2 bases removed from V and 4 bases from J, the gap between germline ends came to 8 bases. Combining the CDR3 with reference TRBV7-9 and TRBJ1-1 gives the whole variable domain DTGVSQNPRHKITKRGQNVTFRCDPISEHNRLYWYRQTLGQGPEFLTYFQNEAQLEKSRLLSDRFSAERPKGSFSTLEIQRTEQGDSAMYLCASSLSGITEAFFGQGTRLTVV.

This chain connects TRBV3-1 (or the pseudogene TRBV3-2) to TRBJ2-7; 8 bases line up with TRBD1. V lost 1 base, J lost 3 bases, and 5 bases stayed unmatched. CDR1 is LGHDT, CDR2 YNNKEL, per germline (reference sequence). This CDR3 has 15 amino acids. The CDR3 loop reads CASSQGGDRFYEQYF. In DNA, the CDR3 is TGTGCCAGCAGCCAAGGTGGGGACAGGTTCTACGAGCAGTACTTC.

This sequence joins TRBV3-1 (or the pseudogene TRBV3-2) and TRBJ2-2; D call uncertain. Deletions cut 2 bases from V and 6 bases from J, with 4 bases between. The CDR3 loop spans 12 amino acids. Germline V gene lookup returns CDR1 LGHDT and CDR2 YNNKEL (reference sequence). CDR3: CASSQPSGELFF. Here the CDR3 DNA reads TGTGCCAGCAGCCAACCTTCCGGGGAGCTGTTTTTT.

This clone was observed a single time. The chain joins TRBV19 to TRBJ2-3, with D possibly TRBD1 on 5 matching bases. This CDR3 has 16 residues. With 2 bases removed from V and 1 base from J, the gap between germline ends came to 13 bases. Germline V gene data show CDR1 as LNHDA and CDR2 as SQIVND (reference sequence). CDR3 in DNA: TGTGCCAGTAGTATACCCGCCAGGGCAGGCACAGATACGCAGTATTTT. Amino acid sequence: CASSIPARAGTDTQYF.

V and J are TRBV7-6 and TRBJ1-4, with 12 bases fitting TRBD1. Per the germline V gene, CDR1 is SGHVS and CDR2 is FNYEAQ. V was pared by 0 bases and J by 6 bases, with 2 bases of the junction left unmatched. CDR3 length: 16 amino acids. CDR3 amino acids: CASSLAGTGGYEKLFF. The CDR3 DNA follows: TGTGCCAGCAGCTTAGCCGGGACAGGGGGCTATGAAAAACTGTTTTTT.

The genes are TRBV14 and TRBJ2-7; D might be TRBD2 (5 bases). V gave up 6 bases and J gave up 6 bases, with 15 bases separating them. Germline V gene data show CDR1 as SGHDN and CDR2 as FVKESK. The CDR3 is made up of 13 amino acids. The CDR3, as DNA: TGTGCCAGCAGTCATGAGGGTTGGGGCGAGCAGTACGTC. Translated, it gives CASSHEGWGEQYV.

The genes are TRBV19 and TRBJ1-5; D is possibly TRBD1 (5 bases). Trimming pared 5 bases from V and 2 bases from J, leaving 19 bases between. Per the germline V gene, CDR1 is LNHDA and CDR2 is SQIVND (reference sequence). The CDR3 is 17 residues long. The CDR3 protein is CASSSWEGMGGNQPQHF. CDR3 nucleotide sequence: TGTGCCAGTAGTTCATGGGAGGGGATGGGGGGCAATCAGCCCCAGCATTTT. The variable domain in full, completed from reference TRBV19 and TRBJ1-5, reads DGGITQSPKYLFRKEGQNVTLSCEQNLNHDAMYWYRQDPGQGLRLIYYSQIVNDFQKGDIAEGYSVSREKKESFPLTVTSAQKNPTAFYLCASSSWEGMGGNQPQHFGDGTRLSIL.

V is TRBV9 and J is TRBJ2-1, with a possible D match to TRBD2 (6 bases). Trimming stripped 5 bases from V and 5 bases from J, with 20 bases between. The CDR3 totals 16 residues. The germline CDR1 and CDR2 sequences are SGDLS and YYNGEE. Here the CDR3 DNA reads TGTGCCAGCAGTTATGGAGGGGCTAGCGTAGACAATGAGCAGTTCTTC. Translating it yields CASSYGGASVDNEQFF.